This TCR beta chain was sequenced during a study of blood T cell repertoires in COVID-19. Looking at the study overall: Collection of acute and convalescent COVID-19 samples took place in the United States, Italy and Spain.

CDR1 and CDR2 (germline): SGHTA, FQGNSA. V was clipped by 4 bases and J by 7 bases; unmatched bases: 16. This CDR3 spans 17 amino acids. TCRdb's copy holds only in-frame clones and misses some; the assay was immunoSEQ multiplex PCR. This sample carries 250,000 or so clones, approximately 83% of them seen once, and the ten largest clones take 3.4%. Ages ranged from about 18 to 89 years, with residence in about two dozen US areas. Which cohort a participant joined came from the clinical history participants gave. Cohort 3 donors were reported recovered after two negative PCRs, clearance, or symptom resolution.

This TCR came from a man aged 50 or older who had recovered from COVID-19. Sequencing used PBMCs or T cells enriched from blood (not recorded which). The chain combines TRBV7-2 with TRBJ2-7; 10 bases are a match to TRBD1. The CDR3 protein is CASSSPRPGTGVREQYF. CDR3 DNA sequence: TGTGCCAGCAGCTCCCCTCGCCCAGGGACAGGGGTTCGGGAGCAGTACTTC.